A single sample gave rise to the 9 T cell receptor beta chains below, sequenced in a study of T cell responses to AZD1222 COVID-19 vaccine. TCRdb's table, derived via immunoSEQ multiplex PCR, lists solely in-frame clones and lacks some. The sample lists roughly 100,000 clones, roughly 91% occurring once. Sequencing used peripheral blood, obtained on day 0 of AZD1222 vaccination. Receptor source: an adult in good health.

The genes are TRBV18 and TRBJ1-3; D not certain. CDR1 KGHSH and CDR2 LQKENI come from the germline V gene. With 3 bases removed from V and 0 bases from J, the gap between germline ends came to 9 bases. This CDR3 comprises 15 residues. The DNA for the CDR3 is TGTGCCAGCTCACCCACCCGGAACTCTGGAAACACCATATATTTT. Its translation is CASSPTRNSGNTIYF.

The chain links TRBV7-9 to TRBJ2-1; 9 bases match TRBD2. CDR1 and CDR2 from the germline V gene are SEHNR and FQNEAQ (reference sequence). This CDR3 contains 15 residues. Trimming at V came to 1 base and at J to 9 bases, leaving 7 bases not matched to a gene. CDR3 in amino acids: CASSLGLAGKGEQFF. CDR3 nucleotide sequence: TGTGCCAGCAGCTTAGGCCTAGCGGGAAAGGGTGAGCAGTTCTTC.

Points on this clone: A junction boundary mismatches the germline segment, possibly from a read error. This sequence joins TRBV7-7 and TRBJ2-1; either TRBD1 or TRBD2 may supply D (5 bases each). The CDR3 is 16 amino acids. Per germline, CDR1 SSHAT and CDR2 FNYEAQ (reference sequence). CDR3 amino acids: CASSSRDGSSYNEQFF. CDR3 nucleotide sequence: TGTGCTAGCAGCTCCCGGGACGGCAGCTCCTACAATGAGCAGTTCTTC.

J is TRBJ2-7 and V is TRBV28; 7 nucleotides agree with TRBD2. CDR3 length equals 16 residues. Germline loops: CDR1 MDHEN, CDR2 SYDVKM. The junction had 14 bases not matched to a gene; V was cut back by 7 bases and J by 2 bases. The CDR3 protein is CASIPAGSGTPYEQYF. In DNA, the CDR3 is TGTGCCAGCATCCCCGCCGGGAGCGGGACTCCCTACGAGCAGTACTTC.

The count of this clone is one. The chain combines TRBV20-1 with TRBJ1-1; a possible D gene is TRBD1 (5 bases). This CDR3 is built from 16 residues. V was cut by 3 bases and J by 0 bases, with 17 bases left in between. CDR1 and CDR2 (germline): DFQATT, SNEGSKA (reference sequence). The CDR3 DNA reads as TGCAGTGCTAGTAGGCGGGGGACCAGAATGAACACTGAAGCTTTCTTT. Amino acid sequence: CSASRRGTRMNTEAFF.

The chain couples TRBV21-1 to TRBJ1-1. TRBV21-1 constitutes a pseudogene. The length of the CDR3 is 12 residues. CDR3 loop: CASSLKNTEAFF. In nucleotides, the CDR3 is TGTGCCAGCAGCCTGAAGAACACTGAAGCTTTCTTT.

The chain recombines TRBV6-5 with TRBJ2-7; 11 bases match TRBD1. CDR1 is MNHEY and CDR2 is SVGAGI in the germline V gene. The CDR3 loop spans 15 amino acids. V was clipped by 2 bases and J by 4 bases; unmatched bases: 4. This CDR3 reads CASSYLGQGEYEQYF. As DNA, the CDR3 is TGTGCCAGCAGTTACCTGGGACAGGGGGAGTACGAGCAGTACTTC.

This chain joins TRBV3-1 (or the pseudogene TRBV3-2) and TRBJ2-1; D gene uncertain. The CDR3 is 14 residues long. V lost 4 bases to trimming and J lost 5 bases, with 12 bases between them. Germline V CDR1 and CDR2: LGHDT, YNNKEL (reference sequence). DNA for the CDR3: TGTGCCAGCAGCCCATATGACCGGAACAATGAGCAGTTCTTC. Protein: CASSPYDRNNEQFF.

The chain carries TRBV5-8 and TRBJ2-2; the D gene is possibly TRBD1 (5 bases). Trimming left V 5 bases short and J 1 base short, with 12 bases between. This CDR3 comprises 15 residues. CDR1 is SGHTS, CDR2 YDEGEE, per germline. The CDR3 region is CASSSGWMNTGELFF. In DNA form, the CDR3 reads TGTGCCAGCAGTTCAGGGTGGATGAACACCGGGGAGCTGTTTTTT.